The next 24 T cell receptor beta chains were all read from a single sample in a study of human thymus T cells. Sequenced by immunoSEQ multiplex PCR; TCRdb stores in-frame clones only, minus some. The profile shows 60,000 to 75,000 clones, 90% to 95% of them singletons. Obtained as resections during corrective heart surgery, the thymus tissue was then studied. The sequencing sample was made of thymus tissue. The receptor set was obtained from a girl under two years old with a congenital heart defect but otherwise immunologically healthy.

The rearrangement uses TRBV18 and TRBJ2-1, with 7 bases that match TRBD2. Germline V gives CDR1 KGHSH, CDR2 LQKENI. With 2 bases clipped from V and 5 bases from J, the junction kept 9 bases outside the gene matches. This CDR3 has 16 amino acids. The CDR3 region is CASSPLAGGFHNEQFF. For the CDR3, the DNA is TGTGCCAGCTCACCATTAGCGGGCGGCTTTCACAATGAGCAGTTCTTC. Supplemented by reference TRBV18 and TRBJ2-1, the full variable domain reads NAGVMQNPRHLVRRRGQEARLRCSPMKGHSHVYWYRQLPEEGLKFMVYLQKENIIDESGMPKERFSAEFPKEGPSILRIQQVVRGDSAAYFCASSPLAGGFHNEQFFGPGTRLTVL.

The rearrangement joins TRBV5-1 to TRBJ1-1; 12 bases map to TRBD1. V was clipped by 4 bases and J by 0 bases; unmatched bases: 1. CDR3 length equals 15 residues. The germline V gene has CDR1 SGHRS and CDR2 YFSETQ. CDR3 coding DNA: TGCGCCAGCAGCGGGGACAGGGGGCTGAACACTGAAGCTTTCTTT. Amino acid sequence: CASSGDRGLNTEAFF.

The CDR3 DNA follows: TGTGCCAGCAGCTTAGTGGTAGTTCGCACAGATACGCAGTATTTT. This codes for CASSLVVVRTDTQYF. This chain joins TRBV7-2 and TRBJ2-3; D gene ambiguous. The CDR3 runs 15 residues. The V gene's germline CDR1 is SGHTA and CDR2 FQGNSA. Trimming removed 1 base from V and 1 base from J, with 9 bases in between.

The chain recombines TRBV5-4 with TRBJ1-1, with TRBD1 matching over 8 bases. V was clipped by 6 bases and J by 7 bases; unmatched bases: 17. CDR1 and CDR2 from the germline V gene are SGHNT and YYREEE (reference sequence). The CDR3 has 16 residues. The CDR3 loop reads CASIPEQGGPQGEAFF. CDR3 bases: TGTGCCAGCATCCCCGAACAGGGGGGACCACAAGGTGAAGCTTTCTTT.

The chain joins TRBV6-1 to TRBJ1-1; no clear D gene. CDR1 and CDR2 from the germline V gene are MNHNS and SASEGT. The CDR3 totals 14 residues. The germline V and J ends were trimmed by 2 bases and 0 bases, with 7 bases remaining between them. The CDR3 coding sequence is TGTGCCAGCAGTGAACGGCAGCTGAACACTGAAGCTTTCTTT. This translates into CASSERQLNTEAFF.

J is TRBJ1-5 and V is TRBV28; D may be TRBD1 (6 bases). This CDR3 spans 14 amino acids. The germline CDR1 and CDR2 sequences are MDHEN and SYDVKM. Trimming cost V 3 bases and J 7 bases, with 13 bases left between them. The CDR3 region is CASSFSSGVQPQHF. CDR3 nucleotide sequence: TGTGCCAGCAGTTTCTCCTCAGGGGTGCAGCCCCAGCATTTT.

The chain employs TRBV5-1 and TRBJ2-2; 9 bases agree with TRBD1. Germline assignment: CDR1 SGHRS and CDR2 YFSETQ. Trimming took 2 bases from V and 4 from J; bases not matched to a gene: 3. This CDR3 is built from 15 residues. The CDR3 sequence is CASSLQGARTGELFF. Here the CDR3 DNA reads TGCGCCAGCAGCTTACAGGGGGCGCGCACCGGGGAGCTGTTTTTT. The whole variable domain, filled in from reference TRBV5-1 and TRBJ2-2, reads KAGVTQTPRYLIKTRGQQVTLSCSPISGHRSVSWYQQTPGQGLQFLFEYFSETQRNKGNFPGRFSGRQFSNSRSEMNVSTLELGDSALYLCASSLQGARTGELFFGEGSRLTVL.

The chain recombines TRBV27 with TRBJ2-1; 8 nucleotides line up with TRBD2. The V gene end was trimmed by 5 bases and the J gene end by 6 bases; junction bases not matched to a gene: 9. This CDR3 region has 15 residues. The germline CDR1 and CDR2 sequences are MNHEY and SMNVEV (reference sequence). The CDR3 here is CASSRTRRGGNEQFF. The DNA of the CDR3 is TGTGCCAGCAGTCGAACTAGACGGGGGGGCAATGAGCAGTTCTTC.

The chain couples TRBV11-2 to TRBJ1-4, with D maybe TRBD1 (5 bases). V was clipped by 5 bases and J by 7 bases, with 17 bases between them. This CDR3 spans 15 amino acids. The germline CDR1 and CDR2 sequences are SGHAT and FQNNGV. CDR3 nucleotides: TGTGCCAGCAGCCTACTTTTCAGGGTTGGTGAAAAACTGTTTTTT. Translation: CASSLLFRVGEKLFF.

The chain joins TRBV7-9 to TRBJ2-1; unclear D gene. With 5 bases removed from V and 6 bases from J, the gap between germline ends came to 11 bases. Per germline, CDR1 SEHNR and CDR2 FQNEAQ (reference sequence). This CDR3 is built from 13 residues. The CDR3 nucleotides read TGTGCCAGCAGCGGAGAGGTAGGCAATGAGCAGTTCTTC. As protein: CASSGEVGNEQFF.

This chain links TRBV7-2 with TRBJ2-3; D is ambiguous. Looked up from germline, CDR1 is SGHTA and CDR2 is FQGNSA. This CDR3 has 13 residues. Trimming took off 1 base at V and 4 bases at J, with 6 bases between the two ends. Here the CDR3 DNA reads TGTGCCAGCAGCTTAGTTTGGCCAGATACGCAGTATTTT. This encodes CASSLVWPDTQYF.

The CDR3 sequence: CASRLGTDTEAFF. The CDR3 coding sequence is TGTGCCAGCAGGCTCGGGACAGACACTGAAGCTTTCTTT. The chain employs TRBV14 and TRBJ1-1; 7 bases line up with TRBD1. The germline CDR1 and CDR2 sequences are SGHDN and FVKESK. The CDR3 has 13 amino acids. The ends lost 6 bases at V and 3 bases at J; junction bases unmatched: 4.

The chain has TRBV6-5 and TRBJ2-1, with TRBD2 matching over 9 bases. The CDR3 extends over 15 amino acids. The junction had 7 bases not matched to a gene; V was cut back by 6 bases and J by 4 bases. Per the germline V gene, CDR1 is MNHEY and CDR2 is SVGAGI. DNA of the CDR3: TGTGCCAGCAGGGCCGTGACTAGCGGTTACAATGAGCAGTTCTTC. Protein: CASRAVTSGYNEQFF.

The chain is built from TRBV18 and TRBJ2-5, with 7 positions matching TRBD2. Germline V lookup: CDR1 KGHSH, CDR2 LQKENI. The CDR3 totals 18 residues. Trimming at V came to 5 bases and at J to 2 bases, leaving 17 bases not matched to a gene. CDR3 sequence: CASSSQGLVEVFQETQYF. Written as DNA, the CDR3 is TGTGCCAGCTCATCCCAAGGACTAGTCGAGGTCTTTCAAGAGACCCAGTACTTC.

The chain employs TRBV11-2 and TRBJ2-1; possibly TRBD2 for D (6 bases). This CDR3 has 16 residues. Germline CDR1 reads SGHAT; CDR2 reads FQNNGV. Trimming shortened V by 1 base and J by 2 bases, and 12 bases separated the two germline ends. In DNA form, the CDR3 reads TGTGCCAGCAGCTTAGGGATGGGGAGGCCCTACAATGAGCAGTTCTTC. This gives the protein CASSLGMGRPYNEQFF.

The chain joins TRBV7-9 to TRBJ2-1; D not resolved. Germline CDR1 and CDR2: SEHNR and FQNEAQ (reference sequence). Trimming removed 5 bases at V and 8 bases at J, with 7 bases between. The CDR3 spans 11 residues. CDR3 bases: TGTGCCAGCAGCCGCCTCGATGAGCAGTTCTTC. Protein sequence: CASSRLDEQFF. Full variable domain (remainder filled in from reference TRBV7-9 and TRBJ2-1): DTGVSQNPRHKITKRGQNVTFRCDPISEHNRLYWYRQTLGQGPEFLTYFQNEAQLEKSRLLSDRFSAERPKGSFSTLEIQRTEQGDSAMYLCASSRLDEQFFGPGTRLTVL.

V and J are TRBV18 and TRBJ2-7; no reliable D call. The CDR3 spans 14 residues. In germline, CDR1 is KGHSH, CDR2 LQKENI. The V gene lost 1 base and the J gene lost 4 bases, with 11 bases spanning the gap. The CDR3 nucleotides are TGTGCCAGCTCACCACGAGAGCGTCAATACGAGCAGTACTTC. Amino acids: CASSPRERQYEQYF. Full variable domain (remainder filled in from reference TRBV18 and TRBJ2-7): NAGVMQNPRHLVRRRGQEARLRCSPMKGHSHVYWYRQLPEEGLKFMVYLQKENIIDESGMPKERFSAEFPKEGPSILRIQQVVRGDSAAYFCASSPRERQYEQYFGPGTRLTVT.

The genes are TRBV11-1 and TRBJ1-2, with 10 bases aligning to TRBD1. V lost 6 bases to trimming and J lost 6 bases; unmatched junction nucleotides: 7. The CDR3 has 14 residues. Germline lookup yields CDR1 SGHAT and CDR2 FQDESV (reference sequence). The DNA for the CDR3 is TGTGCCAGCAGTCCCGGGACAGGGGCTCATGGCTACACCTTC. It translates to CASSPGTGAHGYTF.

The V and J genes are TRBV29-1 and TRBJ1-1; a weak D match, TRBD1 (6 bases). Germline CDR1 SQVTM, CDR2 ANQGSEA. This CDR3 contains 14 residues. The V gene lost 4 bases and the J gene lost 1 base, with 13 bases spanning the gap. Written as DNA, the CDR3 is TGCAGCGTTGTAGTACGGGGACAGAACACTGAAGCTTTCTTT. Protein: CSVVVRGQNTEAFF.

V and J are TRBV14 and TRBJ1-2; D uncertain. The CDR3 is made up of 14 amino acids. Between the trimmed V and J ends, which lost 1 base and 4 bases, there was a span of 10 bases. Germline CDR1 reads SGHDN; CDR2 reads FVKESK. As DNA, the CDR3 is TGTGCCAGCAGCCAAGCAAAATCCCTCTATGGCTACACCTTC. Translation gives CASSQAKSLYGYTF.

This chain joins TRBV28 and TRBJ2-7; 7 bases match TRBD1. The V and J ends lost 6 bases and 1 base, in that order; junction bases with no gene match: 12. The CDR3 runs 16 residues. Per germline, CDR1 MDHEN and CDR2 SYDVKM. The CDR3, as DNA: TGTGCCAGCAGCAACGTTATCCCGACAGGGTCCTACGAGCAGTACTTC. Translated: CASSNVIPTGSYEQYF.

CDR3 residues: CASSVGSGPDSGANVLTF. CDR3 coding DNA: TGTGCCAGCAGCGTAGGTTCCGGTCCGGACTCTGGGGCCAACGTCCTGACTTTC. J is TRBJ2-6 and V is TRBV9; D not certain. Germline CDR1 SGDLS, CDR2 YYNGEE. V was clipped by 0 bases and J by 0 bases, with 13 bases between them. This CDR3 comprises 18 residues.

V is TRBV7-9 and J is TRBJ2-7, with D maybe TRBD2 (5 bases). The CDR3 sequence is 14 residues long. With 2 bases removed from V and 3 bases from J, the gap between germline ends came to 11 bases. Germline assignment: CDR1 SEHNR and CDR2 FQNEAQ (reference sequence). The CDR3 region is CASSLSGRLYEQYF. For the CDR3, the DNA is TGTGCCAGCAGCTTAAGTGGGAGACTCTACGAGCAGTACTTC.

The chain couples TRBV6-5 to TRBJ2-2; no definite D call. The V gene's germline CDR1 is MNHEY and CDR2 SVGAGI. This CDR3 comprises 13 residues. The V and J ends lost 10 bases and 4 bases respectively, with 13 bases between them. The CDR3 loop reads CATLALITGELFF. CDR3 nucleotide sequence: TGTGCCACCCTGGCACTTATCACCGGGGAGCTGTTTTTT.